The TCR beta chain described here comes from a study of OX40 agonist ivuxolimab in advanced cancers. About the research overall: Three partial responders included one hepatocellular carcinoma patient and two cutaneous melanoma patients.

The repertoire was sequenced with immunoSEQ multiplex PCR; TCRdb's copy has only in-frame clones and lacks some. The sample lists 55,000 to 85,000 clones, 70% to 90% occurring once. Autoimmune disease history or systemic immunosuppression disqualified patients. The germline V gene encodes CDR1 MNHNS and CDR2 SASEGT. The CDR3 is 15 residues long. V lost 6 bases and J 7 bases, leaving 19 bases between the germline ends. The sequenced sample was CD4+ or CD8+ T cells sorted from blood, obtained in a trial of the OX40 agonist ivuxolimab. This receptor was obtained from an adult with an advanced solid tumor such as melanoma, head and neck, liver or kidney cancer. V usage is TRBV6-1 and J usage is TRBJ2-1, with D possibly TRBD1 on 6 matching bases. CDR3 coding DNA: TGTGCCAGCAGAGAACAGGGCCTGGCTGGGAATGAGCAGTTCTTC. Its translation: CASREQGLAGNEQFF.